Listed here are 25 T cell receptor beta chains from one sample, sequenced in a study of blood T cell repertoires in COVID-19. Sequencing used immunoSEQ multiplex PCR; TCRdb keeps in-frame clones, though not all of them. Found here are about 93,000 clones, around nine tenths of them singletons; the top ten hold 4.5% to 5.5%. The sequenced sample was peripheral blood. These receptors originate from a man aged 55 to 69 with COVID-19, enrolled during active disease.

This chain connects TRBV27 to TRBJ2-1; 8 positions agree with TRBD1. This CDR3 spans 18 amino acids. The germline CDR1 and CDR2 sequences are MNHEY and SMNVEV (reference sequence). J gave up 2 bases and V 0 bases, and 9 bases lay outside the gene matches. CDR3 sequence: CASSLSGFRGLAYNEQFF. As DNA, the CDR3 is TGTGCCAGCAGTTTATCGGGTTTCAGGGGGCTGGCCTACAATGAGCAGTTCTTC.

This chain joins TRBV3-1 (or the pseudogene TRBV3-2) and TRBJ1-2, with 9 bases fitting TRBD1. Germline CDR1 is LGHDT and CDR2 is YNNKEL (reference sequence). The CDR3 contains 15 residues. V lost 2 bases and J lost 2; bases outside the gene matches: 3. CDR3 region: CASSQQDRGNYGYTF. The CDR3 coding sequence is TGTGCCAGCAGCCAACAGGACAGGGGCAACTATGGCTACACCTTC.

The chain carries TRBV28 and TRBJ2-1; 9 bases are a match to TRBD2. The germline gives CDR1 MDHEN, CDR2 SYDVKM. This CDR3 spans 16 amino acids. With V trimmed by 5 bases and J by 2 bases, 7 bases remained unmatched. This chain's CDR3 is CASSNLAGATYNEQFF. The CDR3 bases are TGTGCCAGCAGTAACTTAGCGGGAGCGACCTACAATGAGCAGTTCTTC.

This clone is a singleton in its sample. The V gene is TRBV29-1, the J gene TRBJ2-1; TRBD2 agrees at 7 bases. Trimming removed 0 bases from V and 7 bases from J; junction bases left unmatched: 6. The germline gives CDR1 SQVTM, CDR2 ANQGSEA. The CDR3 consists of 14 residues. The CDR3 spells CSVEEAGAKNEQFF. CDR3 nucleotides: TGCAGCGTTGAAGAGGCGGGAGCAAAAAATGAGCAGTTCTTC.

The gene calls are TRBV19 and TRBJ1-1; D is undetermined. Between the trimmed V and J ends, which lost 2 bases and 1 base, there was a span of 5 bases. The CDR3 spans 13 residues. CDR1 and CDR2 from the germline V gene are LNHDA and SQIVND (reference sequence). CDR3 protein: CASSITRNTEAFF. The CDR3 DNA reads TGTGCCAGTAGTATAACCAGGAACACTGAAGCTTTCTTT.

The chain joins TRBV18 to TRBJ1-5; no definite D call. Germline V lookup: CDR1 KGHSH, CDR2 LQKENI. This CDR3 spans 17 amino acids. Trimming left V 2 bases short and J 1 base short, with 15 bases between. CDR3 amino acids: CASSPEIADMSNQPQHF. CDR3 bases: TGTGCCAGCTCACCAGAAATCGCTGACATGAGCAATCAGCCCCAGCATTTT.

This rearrangement joins TRBV4-2 to TRBJ2-4; 7 nucleotides agree with TRBD2. This CDR3 region has 16 residues. Germline V gives CDR1 LGHNA, CDR2 YNFKEQ. The V segment lost 0 bases and the J segment 0 bases; nucleotides outside the gene matches: 2. The CDR3 region has the DNA TGTGCCAGCAGCCAAGACCCTAGCGGAGCCAAAAACATTCAGTACTTC. Residues: CASSQDPSGAKNIQYF.

The rearrangement joins TRBV27 to TRBJ2-3; TRBD1 matches 9 bases. Germline V CDR1 and CDR2: MNHEY, SMNVEV (reference sequence). After removal of 0 bases from V and 0 bases from J, the junction contained 4 bases not matched to a gene. This CDR3 region has 17 residues. The CDR3 DNA is TGTGCCAGCAGTTTATCGACGGGACAGGGTAGCACAGATACGCAGTATTTT. Translating it yields CASSLSTGQGSTDTQYF.

The V call is TRBV5-4, the J call TRBJ2-3; 8 bases are shared with TRBD1. Germline CDR1 and CDR2: SGHNT and YYREEE (reference sequence). The V gene end was trimmed by 2 bases and the J gene end by 1 base; junction bases not matched to a gene: 6. The CDR3 runs to 16 residues. This CDR3 is CASSLYRGARTDTQYF. CDR3 coding DNA: TGTGCCAGCAGCTTATACAGGGGGGCACGCACAGATACGCAGTATTTT.

The chain couples TRBV9 to TRBJ2-1, with 14 bases matching TRBD2. CDR1 is SGDLS, CDR2 YYNGEE, per germline. The length of the CDR3 is 20 residues. The ends lost 3 bases at V and 1 base at J; junction bases unmatched: 12. The CDR3 protein is CASSASPGLAGAESYNEQFF. For the CDR3, the DNA is TGTGCCAGCAGCGCCTCTCCGGGACTAGCGGGAGCCGAATCCTACAATGAGCAGTTCTTC.

This clone has only a few counts. The rearrangement joins TRBV20-1 to TRBJ1-6; 12 bases agree with TRBD1. The ends lost 3 bases at V and 7 bases at J; junction bases unmatched: 7. From germline, CDR1 is DFQATT and CDR2 SNEGSKA (reference sequence). The length of the CDR3 is 16 residues. The CDR3 region has the DNA TGCAGTGCTAGTTCGGGACAGGGGGCCGGGAATTCACCCCTCCACTTT. Protein sequence: CSASSGQGAGNSPLHF.

The V call is TRBV7-2, the J call TRBJ2-2; D is uncertain. CDR3 size: 14 residues. The V gene's germline CDR1 is SGHTA and CDR2 FQGNSA. Trimming removed 1 base at V and 1 base at J, with 4 bases between. Here the CDR3 DNA reads TGTGCCAGCAGCTTAGTCAGGAACACCGGGGAGCTGTTTTTT. Amino acid sequence: CASSLVRNTGELFF. The variable domain in full, completed from reference TRBV7-2 and TRBJ2-2, reads GAGVSQSPSNKVTEKGKDVELRCDPISGHTALYWYRQSLGQGLEFLIYFQGNSAPDKSGLPSDRFSAERTGGSVSTLTIQRTQQEDSAVYLCASSLVRNTGELFFGEGSRLTVL.

This clone came up a few times. The V call is TRBV10-3, the J call TRBJ1-2; D unclear. The germline gives CDR1 ENHRY, CDR2 SYGVKD. The CDR3 has 14 residues. The V gene lost 2 bases and the J gene lost 0 bases, with 7 bases spanning the gap. CDR3: CAISEGRANYGYTF. Here the CDR3 DNA reads TGTGCCATCAGTGAGGGCCGTGCTAACTATGGCTACACCTTC.

V gene TRBV2 combines with J gene TRBJ1-5; 8 positions match TRBD1. Germline-derived CDR1 and CDR2 are SNHLY and FYNNEI. This CDR3 spans 14 amino acids. The J segment lost 5 bases and the V segment lost 2 bases, leaving 2 bases of the junction unmatched. CDR3 protein: CASSESRGHQPQHF. DNA for the CDR3: TGTGCCAGCAGTGAATCCAGGGGGCATCAGCCCCAGCATTTT. The entire variable domain, with the rest obtained from reference TRBV2 and TRBJ1-5, is as follows: EPEVTQTPSHQVTQMGQEVILRCVPISNHLYFYWYRQILGQKVEFLVSFYNNEISEKSEIFDDQFSVERPDGSNFTLKIRSTKLEDSAMYFCASSESRGHQPQHFGDGTRLSIL.

The chain links TRBV30 to TRBJ1-6, with D possibly TRBD1 on 5 matching bases. CDR3 length: 17 amino acids. Germline CDR1 is GTSNPN and CDR2 is SVGIG (reference sequence). The V and J ends lost 2 bases and 3 bases respectively, with 17 bases between them. Here the CDR3 reads CAWSSLGPGNYNSPLHF. In DNA, the CDR3 is TGTGCCTGGAGTTCCCTCGGGCCAGGGAACTATAATTCACCCCTCCACTTT.

The chain has TRBV5-1 and TRBJ1-2; 10 bases line up with TRBD1. V lost 3 bases and J lost 6; bases outside the gene matches: 2. The V gene's germline CDR1 is SGHRS and CDR2 YFSETQ. The CDR3 sequence is 13 residues long. CDR3 nucleotide sequence: TGCGCCAGCAGCTCCGGGACAGGGGATGGCTACACCTTC. This translates into CASSSGTGDGYTF. Using reference TRBV5-1 and TRBJ1-2 for the parts outside the CDR3, the full variable domain is KAGVTQTPRYLIKTRGQQVTLSCSPISGHRSVSWYQQTPGQGLQFLFEYFSETQRNKGNFPGRFSGRQFSNSRSEMNVSTLELGDSALYLCASSSGTGDGYTFGSGTRLTVV.

The chain combines TRBV2 with TRBJ1-5; 10 nucleotides align to TRBD1. The V and J ends lost 1 base and 1 base, in that order; junction bases with no gene match: 16. Germline CDR1 and CDR2: SNHLY and FYNNEI. The CDR3 loop spans 21 amino acids. Written as DNA, the CDR3 is TGTGCCAGCAGTGAAGATCGACAGGGGGCGTTTAGGTCGCTGAGCAATCAGCCCCAGCATTTT. Translation gives CASSEDRQGAFRSLSNQPQHF.

This chain connects TRBV3-1 (or the pseudogene TRBV3-2) to TRBJ2-7; weak D call: TRBD1 (5 bases). V was clipped by 0 bases and J by 0 bases, with 12 bases between them. Germline assignment: CDR1 LGHDT and CDR2 YNNKEL (reference sequence). This CDR3 has 16 amino acids. The CDR3 spells CASSQESRTTSYEQYF. CDR3 in DNA: TGTGCCAGCAGCCAAGAGTCCAGGACAACCTCCTACGAGCAGTACTTC.

The chain has TRBV7-8 and TRBJ2-7, with 8 bases identical to TRBD2. This CDR3 is 13 amino acids long. V trimming: 3 bases; J trimming: 4 bases; junction bases outside the gene matches: 2. Looked up from germline, CDR1 is SGHVS and CDR2 is FQNEAQ. CDR3 in DNA: TGTGCCAGCAGCTTTACTAGCGGTTACGAGCAGTACTTC. Translation: CASSFTSGYEQYF. Looking up the rest from reference TRBV7-8 and TRBJ2-7 gives the full variable domain: GAGVSQSPRYKVAKRGQDVALRCDPISGHVSLFWYQQALGQGPEFLTYFQNEAQLDKSGLPSDRFFAERPEGSVSTLKIQRTQQEDSAVYLCASSFTSGYEQYFGPGTRLTVT.

This sequence joins TRBV3-1 (or the pseudogene TRBV3-2) and TRBJ2-2; D remains unclear. The CDR3 loop spans 13 amino acids. Trimming removed 6 bases from V and 7 bases from J, with 12 bases in between. In germline, CDR1 is LGHDT, CDR2 YNNKEL (reference sequence). The CDR3 DNA reads TGTGCCAGCAGTCCACTCACCGGCGGGGAGCTGTTTTTT. As protein: CASSPLTGGELFF.

DNA of the CDR3: TGTGCCAGCAGTTACGGGACAGACTACGAGCAGTACTTC. This encodes CASSYGTDYEQYF. The V call is TRBV6-2 or TRBV6-3, the J call TRBJ2-7; 7 bases fit TRBD1. The germline V gene has CDR1 MNHEY and CDR2 SVGEGT. The CDR3 is 13 residues long. The junction had 1 base not matched to a gene; V was cut back by 2 bases and J by 3 bases.

The chain couples TRBV5-5 to TRBJ2-2; 7 bases agree with TRBD1. Germline V gene lookup returns CDR1 SGHKS and CDR2 YYEKEE (reference sequence). The CDR3 is made up of 13 amino acids. V gave up 7 bases and J gave up 2 bases; unmatched junction bases: 2. The CDR3 reads CASQGENTGELFF. In DNA, the CDR3 is TGTGCCAGCCAGGGGGAAAACACCGGGGAGCTGTTTTTT.

The gene calls are TRBV7-3 and TRBJ2-3; TRBD2 agrees at 7 bases. The trim removed 5 bases at V and 2 bases at J, leaving 7 bases unmatched. The CDR3 is made up of 15 amino acids. Germline assignment: CDR1 SGHTA and CDR2 FQGTGA. CDR3: CASSATSYYTDTQYF. For the CDR3, the DNA is TGTGCCAGCAGCGCGACTAGCTACTACACAGATACGCAGTATTTT.

V gene TRBV4-3 combines with J gene TRBJ2-1; D may be TRBD2 (6 bases). The germline gives CDR1 LGHNA, CDR2 YSLEER. CDR3 length: 15 amino acids. V shed 0 bases and J shed 1 base, with 7 bases lying between them. The DNA for the CDR3 is TGCGCCAGCAGCCAAGACGGGGGATCCTACAATGAGCAGTTCTTC. This encodes CASSQDGGSYNEQFF.

V and J are TRBV5-1 and TRBJ2-5; D call uncertain. Per the germline V gene, CDR1 is SGHRS and CDR2 is YFSETQ. The CDR3 runs to 13 residues. Trimming left V 5 bases short and J 5 bases short, with 13 bases between. CDR3 sequence: CASRVGTLETQYF. CDR3 DNA: TGCGCCAGCAGGGTTGGCACGCTGGAGACCCAGTACTTC. Based on the CDR3 plus reference TRBV5-1 and TRBJ2-5, the full variable domain is KAGVTQTPRYLIKTRGQQVTLSCSPISGHRSVSWYQQTPGQGLQFLFEYFSETQRNKGNFPGRFSGRQFSNSRSEMNVSTLELGDSALYLCASRVGTLETQYFGPGTRLLVL.